The next 28 T cell receptor beta chains were all read from a single sample in a study of T cell repertoires and HLA-DP antigens. Which antigens these TCRs recognize remains unknown. The table came from immunoSEQ multiplex PCR; TCRdb's copy has only in-frame clones and leaves some out. There are approximately 90,000 clones in the sample; about nine tenths occur only once, and about 1.7% lies in the top ten. Sequencing was performed on CD4+ T cells from PBMCs. The source of these receptors is a man in his fifties in good health and CMV-seronegative.

J is TRBJ2-7 and V is TRBV18, with D hard to call. V was clipped by 5 bases and J by 9 bases, with 17 bases between them. The CDR3 contains 13 residues. Germline CDR1 reads KGHSH; CDR2 reads LQKENI. CDR3 loop: CASSSDLVSLQYF. Written as DNA, the CDR3 is TGTGCCAGCTCATCCGACCTGGTATCGCTGCAGTACTTC.

This clone appeared a few times. This chain links TRBV18 with TRBJ1-5; 7 nucleotides align to TRBD1. CDR3 length equals 14 residues. Per germline, CDR1 KGHSH and CDR2 LQKENI. After removal of 3 bases from V and 4 bases from J, the junction contained 3 bases not matched to a gene. CDR3 protein: CASSPSGQNQPQHF. CDR3 bases: TGTGCCAGCTCACCTTCGGGACAGAATCAGCCCCAGCATTTT.

The chain recombines TRBV5-4 with TRBJ2-6, with D unresolved. The CDR3 is made up of 17 amino acids. Germline V gene sequence: CDR1 SGHNT, CDR2 YYREEE (reference sequence). Deletions cut 0 bases from V and 0 bases from J, with 10 bases between. CDR3 loop: CASSLAIISSGANVLTF. CDR3 nucleotides: TGTGCCAGCAGCTTGGCAATCATCAGCTCTGGGGCCAACGTCCTGACTTTC.

The chain employs TRBV30 and TRBJ2-1, with D possibly matching TRBD1 (5 bases). Per germline, CDR1 GTSNPN and CDR2 SVGIG (reference sequence). This CDR3 is built from 15 residues. V was shortened by 5 bases and J by 8 bases, with 22 bases between the two germline ends. CDR3 protein: CAWLWPGMALHEQFF. The CDR3 DNA is TGTGCCTGGTTGTGGCCAGGGATGGCCCTCCATGAGCAGTTCTTC. Based on the CDR3 plus reference TRBV30 and TRBJ2-1, the full variable domain is SQTIHQWPATLVQPVGSPLSLECTVEGTSNPNLYWYRQAAGRGLQLLFYSVGIGQISSEVPQNLSASRPQDRQFILSSKKLLLSDSGFYLCAWLWPGMALHEQFFGPGTRLTVL.

The rearrangement uses TRBV7-9 and TRBJ2-5, with 11 nucleotides matching TRBD2. The V gene's germline CDR1 is SEHNR and CDR2 FQNEAQ (reference sequence). V trimming: 5 bases; J trimming: 5 bases; junction bases outside the gene matches: 7. The CDR3 extends over 15 amino acids. The CDR3: CASSATSGGWETQYF. DNA for the CDR3: TGTGCCAGCAGCGCCACTAGCGGGGGTTGGGAGACCCAGTACTTC.

This clone was found a few times. CDR3 region: CASSDDRGLQPQHF. In DNA form, the CDR3 reads TGTGCCAGTAGTGATGACAGGGGGCTTCAGCCCCAGCATTTT. V is TRBV19 and J is TRBJ1-5; 10 bases are a match to TRBD1. Germline V gene data show CDR1 as LNHDA and CDR2 as SQIVND (reference sequence). The CDR3 is 14 residues long. J gave up 6 bases and V 5 bases, and 4 bases lay outside the gene matches.

The gene calls are TRBV14 and TRBJ2-7, with a weak D call TRBD2 (6 bases). CDR1 and CDR2 from the germline V gene are SGHDN and FVKESK. The V end was cut by 3 bases, the J end by 3 bases, with 18 bases between. This CDR3 has 16 residues. The CDR3 DNA reads as TGTGCCAGCAGCCACCGGACTATCACCACCCTCTACGAGCAGTACTTC. Translation gives CASSHRTITTLYEQYF. The variable domain in full, with the rest retrieved from reference TRBV14 and TRBJ2-7, is EAGVTQFPSHSVIEKGQTVTLRCDPISGHDNLYWYRRVMGKEIKFLLHFVKESKQDESGMPNNRFLAERTGGTYSTLKVQPAELEDSGVYFCASSHRTITTLYEQYFGPGTRLTVT.

The chain uses TRBV28 and TRBJ1-1; 9 positions agree with TRBD1. After removal of 3 bases from V and 3 bases from J, the junction contained 8 bases not matched to a gene. The germline V gene has CDR1 MDHEN and CDR2 SYDVKM. The CDR3 loop spans 16 amino acids. The CDR3 reads CASSFPGTGRDTEAFF. Here the CDR3 DNA reads TGTGCCAGCAGTTTCCCCGGGACAGGGAGGGACACTGAAGCTTTCTTT.

CDR3 coding DNA: TGTGCCAGCAGCGGGAGGGCAACAGATGGCTACACCTTC. Protein product: CASSGRATDGYTF. The J gene is TRBJ1-2, the V gene TRBV6-5; D uncertain. CDR1 is MNHEY, CDR2 SVGAGI, per germline. The germline V and J ends were trimmed by 6 bases and 6 bases, with 14 bases remaining between them. This CDR3 region has 13 residues.

This clone was observed a single time. This rearrangement joins TRBV28 to TRBJ1-5; 8 bases are shared with TRBD1. V shed 2 bases and J 11 bases; nucleotides not matched to a gene: 8. The CDR3 is 14 residues long. Germline assignment: CDR1 MDHEN and CDR2 SYDVKM. The CDR3 loop reads CASSLGDRFLSQHF. The CDR3 DNA follows: TGTGCCAGCAGTTTAGGGGACAGGTTTTTGTCCCAGCATTTT.

The V and J genes are TRBV9 and TRBJ2-7, with 10 positions matching TRBD2. Per the germline V gene, CDR1 is SGDLS and CDR2 is YYNGEE. The CDR3 consists of 15 residues. V lost 4 bases and J lost 1; bases outside the gene matches: 5. CDR3 protein: CASSLQAGGSYEQYF. DNA for the CDR3: TGTGCCAGCAGCTTGCAAGCGGGAGGGTCCTACGAGCAGTACTTC.

The V gene is TRBV7-9, the J gene TRBJ2-7; 9 positions agree with TRBD1. Germline CDR1 reads SEHNR; CDR2 reads FQNEAQ (reference sequence). This CDR3 is 16 amino acids long. The V and J ends lost 3 bases and 7 bases, in that order; junction bases with no gene match: 13. CDR3 DNA sequence: TGTGCCAGCAGCTTTGTACAGGGGGCGCGCGCGGGGGAGCAGTACTTC. This encodes CASSFVQGARAGEQYF.

The rearrangement joins TRBV15 to TRBJ2-2; tentative D call: TRBD1 (5 bases). V lost 1 base and J lost 3, with 9 bases in between. Germline-derived CDR1 and CDR2 are LNHNV and YYDKDF (reference sequence). This CDR3 region has 15 residues. The CDR3 is CATSRGGPDTGELFF. The CDR3 coding sequence is TGTGCCACCAGCAGAGGGGGCCCTGACACCGGGGAGCTGTTTTTT.

The chain employs TRBV11-2 and TRBJ2-1, with TRBD2 identical over 14 bases. CDR3 length equals 16 residues. CDR1 is SGHAT and CDR2 is FQNNGV in the germline V gene. Trimming at V came to 6 bases and at J to 7 bases, leaving 8 bases not matched to a gene. Here the CDR3 reads CASRGEGTSGSNEQFF. The CDR3 DNA is TGTGCCAGCAGGGGGGAGGGGACTAGCGGGAGTAATGAGCAGTTCTTC.

V usage is TRBV30 and J usage is TRBJ2-1, with D possibly being TRBD1 (5 bases). CDR1 is GTSNPN and CDR2 is SVGIG in the germline V gene (reference sequence). The CDR3 spans 13 residues. Trimming removed 1 base from V and 6 bases from J, with 10 bases in between. This CDR3 is CAWSGERGNEQFF. The CDR3, as DNA: TGTGCCTGGAGTGGGGAAAGGGGCAATGAGCAGTTCTTC. The whole variable domain, filled in from reference TRBV30 and TRBJ2-1, reads SQTIHQWPATLVQPVGSPLSLECTVEGTSNPNLYWYRQAAGRGLQLLFYSVGIGQISSEVPQNLSASRPQDRQFILSSKKLLLSDSGFYLCAWSGERGNEQFFGPGTRLTVL.

The chain links TRBV30 to TRBJ2-7; 11 nucleotides line up with TRBD2. Trimming cost V 1 base and J 6 bases; bases outside gene matches: 5. The germline V gene has CDR1 GTSNPN and CDR2 SVGIG (reference sequence). The CDR3 spans 14 residues. The CDR3 DNA reads as TGTGCCTGGAGTGCACTAGCGGGAGCGAGCGAGCAGTACTTC. Translating gives CAWSALAGASEQYF.

The chain is built from TRBV7-8 and TRBJ1-2; 10 positions agree with TRBD1. This CDR3 spans 17 amino acids. With V trimmed by 5 bases and J by 3 bases, 12 bases remained unmatched. Germline CDR1 SGHVS, CDR2 FQNEAQ. The CDR3 DNA reads as TGTGCCAGCAGCCGTTCCGGACAGGGGGTAGCGGACTATGGCTACACCTTC. It translates to CASSRSGQGVADYGYTF.

The V call is TRBV9, the J call TRBJ2-3; 10 bases are a match to TRBD2. The length of the CDR3 is 15 residues. The trim removed 2 bases at V and 7 bases at J, leaving 7 bases unmatched. Germline loops: CDR1 SGDLS, CDR2 YYNGEE. The chain's CDR3 is CASSVTSGAPHTQYF. CDR3 nucleotide sequence: TGTGCCAGCAGCGTTACTAGCGGGGCCCCCCATACGCAGTATTTT.

The rearrangement joins TRBV5-5 to TRBJ2-2, with TRBD1 matching 9 bases. V shed 5 bases, J shed 3 bases, and the junction held 8 bases outside the gene matches. Germline V gives CDR1 SGHKS, CDR2 YYEKEE (reference sequence). CDR3 length equals 16 residues. CDR3 nucleotide sequence: TGTGCCAGCAGGCAAAACAGGGGGCGCGACACCGGGGAGCTGTTTTTT. Translated: CASRQNRGRDTGELFF.

The chain carries TRBV30 and TRBJ2-4, with D maybe TRBD2 (5 bases). This CDR3 contains 12 residues. V lost 1 base and J 8 bases, leaving 9 bases between the germline ends. From germline, CDR1 is GTSNPN and CDR2 SVGIG (reference sequence). The CDR3 coding sequence is TGTGCCTGGAGTGGAGCGAGGGACATTCAGTACTTC. As protein: CAWSGARDIQYF.

The chain links TRBV19 to TRBJ2-1; D is possibly TRBD1 or TRBD2 (6 bases each). Trimming removed 6 bases from V and 2 bases from J, with 14 bases in between. Looked up from germline, CDR1 is LNHDA and CDR2 is SQIVND (reference sequence). This CDR3 spans 15 amino acids. In DNA, the CDR3 is TGTGCCAGTAGGAGGGGGGAGCGGGCCTACAATGAGCAGTTCTTC. This codes for CASRRGERAYNEQFF. Using reference TRBV19 and TRBJ2-1 for the parts outside the CDR3, the full variable domain is DGGITQSPKYLFRKEGQNVTLSCEQNLNHDAMYWYRQDPGQGLRLIYYSQIVNDFQKGDIAEGYSVSREKKESFPLTVTSAQKNPTAFYLCASRRGERAYNEQFFGPGTRLTVL.

The gene calls are TRBV18 and TRBJ2-1; D might be TRBD2 (7 bases). CDR1 and CDR2 from the germline V gene are KGHSH and LQKENI. Between the trimmed V and J ends, which lost 6 bases and 9 bases, there was a span of 12 bases. The CDR3 spans 12 residues. CDR3 sequence reads: CASSEGGSEQFF. The CDR3 nucleotides are TGTGCCAGCTCGGAGGGGGGGAGTGAGCAGTTCTTC.

The CDR3 loop reads CASSEWAVARQPQHF. The DNA for the CDR3 is TGTGCCAGCAGTGAATGGGCAGTGGCTCGTCAGCCCCAGCATTTT. The V gene is TRBV6-1, the J gene TRBJ1-5, with D unclear. This CDR3 contains 15 residues. The germline V and J ends were trimmed by 2 bases and 6 bases, with 14 bases remaining between them. Germline V gene lookup returns CDR1 MNHNS and CDR2 SASEGT.

This clone has a single count. The chain carries TRBV21-1 and TRBJ2-3. TRBV21-1 is classified as a pseudogene. The CDR3 spans 16 residues. The CDR3 protein is CASSPRGGRRADTQYF. CDR3 in DNA: TGTGCCAGCAGCCCCCGGGGCGGACGAAGGGCAGATACGCAGTATTTT.

In this sample, this clone turned up a few times. The CDR3 protein is CASSLWTGTSGRTTGELFF. The CDR3 DNA follows: TGCGCCAGCAGCTTGTGGACCGGGACTAGCGGGAGGACCACCGGGGAGCTGTTTTTT. The chain combines TRBV5-1 with TRBJ2-2; 15 nucleotides match TRBD2. V lost 1 base, J lost 4 bases, and 8 bases stayed unmatched. Per germline, CDR1 SGHRS and CDR2 YFSETQ. The CDR3 is 19 residues long.

The chain carries TRBV7-2 and TRBJ2-1, with D possibly being TRBD2 (6 bases). The CDR3 length is 15 residues. CDR1 is SGHTA, CDR2 FQGNSA, per germline. V lost 6 bases, J lost 6 bases, and 18 bases lay in between. DNA of the CDR3: TGTGCCAGCAGGGGATCGGGGGAAGTACTCAATGAGCAGTTCTTC. Amino acids: CASRGSGEVLNEQFF. The entire variable domain, with the rest obtained from reference TRBV7-2 and TRBJ2-1, is as follows: GAGVSQSPSNKVTEKGKDVELRCDPISGHTALYWYRQSLGQGLEFLIYFQGNSAPDKSGLPSDRFSAERTGGSVSTLTIQRTQQEDSAVYLCASRGSGEVLNEQFFGPGTRLTVL.

The chain has TRBV6-6 and TRBJ1-5; the match to TRBD1 covers 7 bases. With 4 bases clipped from V and 4 bases from J, the junction kept 10 bases outside the gene matches. The CDR3 length is 16 residues. Per germline, CDR1 MNHNY and CDR2 SVGAGI (reference sequence). The CDR3 spells CASSLLTGPKNQPQHF. The CDR3 region has the DNA TGTGCCAGCAGTTTACTGACAGGGCCGAAAAATCAGCCCCAGCATTTT.

The chain links TRBV2 to TRBJ2-7, with D tentatively TRBD2 (6 bases). Trimming shortened V by 6 bases and J by 2 bases, and 11 bases separated the two germline ends. The V gene's germline CDR1 is SNHLY and CDR2 FYNNEI. The CDR3 has 13 amino acids. The CDR3 nucleotides are TGTGCCAGCAGATTGGGACTGGCCTACGAGCAGTACTTC. This encodes CASRLGLAYEQYF.